This T cell receptor beta chain was sequenced for a study of immune evolution from preneoplasia to lung adenocarcinoma. The ends lost 5 bases at V and 9 bases at J; junction bases unmatched: 12. Germline-derived CDR1 and CDR2 are MNHNY and SVGAGI (reference sequence). The CDR3 contains 14 residues. Between about 2014 and 2018, patients underwent resection in Japan or China. Here immunoSEQ multiplex PCR was the method, and the copy in TCRdb shows in-frame clones only, minus some. Counted here are approximately 11,000 clones, roughly 82% occurring once; the ten biggest clones make up 3% to 4%. The chain couples TRBV6-6 to TRBJ1-2, with 7 nucleotides matching TRBD1. Input material: FFPE minimally invasive lung adenocarcinoma tissue. The clonotype was recovered from a person between 70 and 80 years old with lung adenocarcinoma. In DNA, the CDR3 is TGTGCCAGCAGTATCCGGGACAGCCCAAGTAGCTACACCTTC. It translates to CASSIRDSPSSYTF.